These 5 T cell receptor beta chains were all obtained from the same sample, sequenced in a study of OX40 agonist ivuxolimab in advanced cancers. TCRdb keeps only in-frame clones here, not all; method: immunoSEQ multiplex PCR. The sample yields some 70,000 clones, roughly 90% seen once. The input for sequencing was CD4+ or CD8+ T cells sorted from blood, taken in a trial of the OX40 agonist ivuxolimab. These receptors were taken from an adult with an advanced solid tumor such as melanoma, head and neck, liver or kidney cancer.

The chain has TRBV5-1 and TRBJ1-1, with 9 bases identical to TRBD1. V shed 1 base, J shed 0 bases, and the junction held 1 base outside the gene matches. CDR3 length: 15 residues. Germline CDR1 and CDR2: SGHRS and YFSETQ. CDR3 sequence reads: CASSLRTGVNTEAFF. The DNA for the CDR3 is TGCGCCAGCAGCTTGAGGACAGGGGTGAACACTGAAGCTTTCTTT.

The chain is built from TRBV4-1 and TRBJ1-2, with a tentative D call TRBD1 (5 bases). Germline CDR1 MGHRA, CDR2 YSYEKL. V was clipped by 5 bases and J by 4 bases, with 23 bases between them. The CDR3 length is 17 residues. The CDR3 loop reads CASSSPPQRGLSYGYTF. The CDR3 bases are TGCGCCAGCAGCTCCCCCCCCCAGAGGGGTCTGTCCTATGGCTACACCTTC.

As to this clone: The junction and the germline gene differ at one end; a read error may be behind it. This sequence joins TRBV6-1 and TRBJ1-5; no firm D call. The germline CDR1 and CDR2 sequences are MNHNS and SASEGT. The CDR3 has 13 amino acids. CDR3 coding DNA: TGTGCCAGCAGTGAAGGAAGCACTCAGCCCCAGCATTTT. Its translation is CASSEGSTQPQHF.

The CDR3 nucleotides are TGCGCCAGCAGTGAGTCAGGTATCGATACGCAGTATTTT. This encodes CASSESGIDTQYF. This chain connects TRBV10-1 to TRBJ2-3; the D is unclear. Germline V gene data show CDR1 as WNHNN and CDR2 as SYGVQD (reference sequence). CDR3 length: 13 residues. V shed 0 bases and J shed 6 bases, with 7 bases lying between them.

DNA for the CDR3: TGTGCCAGCCGTCAAGGCGGCTCTGGAAACACCATATATTTT. Translated: CASRQGGSGNTIYF. The chain has TRBV6-1 and TRBJ1-3; D gene unclear. Per germline, CDR1 MNHNS and CDR2 SASEGT. The CDR3 spans 14 residues. Trimming took off 8 bases at V and 0 bases at J, with 11 bases between the two ends.